This T cell receptor beta chain was found in a study of T cell repertoires in cytomegalovirus infection (dated by TCRdb to between 2018 and 2021). About the study as a whole: The HLA type of each donor mattered for the analysis, because public TCR beta signatures pointed to carriage of CMV infection along with the matching HLA type.

The CDR3 goes from the cysteine to the phenylalanine over 14 residues. CDR3 DNA only is kept here, 42 bases in frame from base 1. Sequences KGHDR (CDR1) and SFDVKD (CDR2) are obtained from the germline V gene. V is shortened by 0 bases, J by 4 bases, and the region joining them spans 5 bases. The reads were generated on an Illumina HiSeq 1500. TCRdb trimmed the raw reads at Q25, called clones with MiXCR and kept productive beta chains. Rows with one shared CDR3 protein collapse into an entry with the most common genes and DNA. Within this sample are under 800,000 distinct CDR3 sequences, with roughly a quarter of them counted one time only. Together, the top ten hold roughly 8% of the sample. The study at large found these results: Carriers of CMV infection plus the relevant HLA type were discriminated by the cumulative frequency of public TCR beta family members in the study cohort and in an independent roughly 400-donor cohort. In the ex vivo response, HLA-C-restricted CMV-specific TCR beta clonotypes were dominant, and in two of eight donors the single most frequent clonotype came from this HLA-C-restricted group.

On this clonotype itself: Its target antigen remains unknown. One base away there is no much larger clone; base qualities are not given.

The chain couples TRBV24-1 to TRBJ2-2, with no confidently assigned D gene. This TCR derives from a human donor in good health (CMV status not recorded). Some clones in this sample may be carry-over from other donors' samples. The sequenced sample was CD8+ T cells from PBMCs. The DNA reads TGTGCCACCAGTGATTTGAAGCCCACCGGGGAGCTGTTTTTT. Its product reads: CATSDLKPTGELFF.